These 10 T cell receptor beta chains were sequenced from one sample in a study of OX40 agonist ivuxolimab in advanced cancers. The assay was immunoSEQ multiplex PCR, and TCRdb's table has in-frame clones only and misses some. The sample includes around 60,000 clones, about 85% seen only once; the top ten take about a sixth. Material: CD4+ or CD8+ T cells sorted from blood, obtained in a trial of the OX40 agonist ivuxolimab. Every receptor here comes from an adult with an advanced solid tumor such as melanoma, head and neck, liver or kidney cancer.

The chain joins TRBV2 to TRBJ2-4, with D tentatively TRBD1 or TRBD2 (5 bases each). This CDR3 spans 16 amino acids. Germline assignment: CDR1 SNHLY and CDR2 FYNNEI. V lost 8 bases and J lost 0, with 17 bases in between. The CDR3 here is CASRDEGILAKNIQYF. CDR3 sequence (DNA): TGTGCCAGCCGGGACGAGGGAATCCTAGCCAAAAACATTCAGTACTTC.

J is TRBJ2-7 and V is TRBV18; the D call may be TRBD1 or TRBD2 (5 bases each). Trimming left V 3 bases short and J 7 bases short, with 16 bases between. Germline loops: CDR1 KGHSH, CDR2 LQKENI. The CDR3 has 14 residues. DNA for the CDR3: TGTGCCAGCTCACCGACCCAGGGAGAGAAAGAGCAGTACTTC. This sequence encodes CASSPTQGEKEQYF.

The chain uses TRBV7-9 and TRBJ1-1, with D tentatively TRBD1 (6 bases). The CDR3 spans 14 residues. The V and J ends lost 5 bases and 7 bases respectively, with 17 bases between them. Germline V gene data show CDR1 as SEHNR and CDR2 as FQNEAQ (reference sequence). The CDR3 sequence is CASSQDGGKYEAFF. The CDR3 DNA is TGTGCCAGCAGCCAAGATGGGGGCAAATATGAAGCTTTCTTT.

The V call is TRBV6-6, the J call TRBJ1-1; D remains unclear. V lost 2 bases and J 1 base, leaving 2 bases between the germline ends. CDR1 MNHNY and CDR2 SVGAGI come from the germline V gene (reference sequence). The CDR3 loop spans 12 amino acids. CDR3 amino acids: CASSYQNTEAFF. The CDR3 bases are TGTGCCAGCAGTTACCAGAACACTGAAGCTTTCTTT.

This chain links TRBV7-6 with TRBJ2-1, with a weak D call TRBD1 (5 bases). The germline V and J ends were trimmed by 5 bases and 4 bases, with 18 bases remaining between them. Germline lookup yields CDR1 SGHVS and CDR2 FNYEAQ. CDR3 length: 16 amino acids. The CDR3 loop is CASSPLHDSAYNEQFF. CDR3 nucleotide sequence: TGTGCCAGCAGCCCCTTGCATGACAGCGCTTACAATGAGCAGTTCTTC.

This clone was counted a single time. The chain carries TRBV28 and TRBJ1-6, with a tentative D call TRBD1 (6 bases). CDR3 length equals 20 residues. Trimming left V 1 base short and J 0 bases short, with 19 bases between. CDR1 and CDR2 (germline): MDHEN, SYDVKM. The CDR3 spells CASSLSLGGGIPSYNSPLHF. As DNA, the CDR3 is TGTGCCAGCAGTTTATCTCTTGGAGGGGGAATACCCTCCTATAATTCACCCCTCCACTTT.

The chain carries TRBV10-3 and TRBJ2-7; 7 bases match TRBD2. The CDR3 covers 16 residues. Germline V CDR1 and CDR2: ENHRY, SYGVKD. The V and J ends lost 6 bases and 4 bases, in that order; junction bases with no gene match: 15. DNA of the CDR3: TGTGCCATCAGGGCCGGGACTACTCAAGCCCTGTACGAGCAGTACTTC. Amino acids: CAIRAGTTQALYEQYF.

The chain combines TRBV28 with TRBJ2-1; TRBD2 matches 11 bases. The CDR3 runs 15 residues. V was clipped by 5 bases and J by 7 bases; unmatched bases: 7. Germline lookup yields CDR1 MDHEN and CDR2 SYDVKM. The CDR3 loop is CASSVTSGSRNEQFF. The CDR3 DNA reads TGTGCCAGCAGTGTCACTAGCGGGAGTAGAAATGAGCAGTTCTTC.

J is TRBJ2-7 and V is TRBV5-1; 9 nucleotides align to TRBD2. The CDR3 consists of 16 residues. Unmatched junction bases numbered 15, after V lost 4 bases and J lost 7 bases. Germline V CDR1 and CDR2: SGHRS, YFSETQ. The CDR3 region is CASSPRGASGMGEQYF. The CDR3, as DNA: TGCGCCAGCAGCCCCCGCGGTGCTAGCGGGATGGGAGAGCAGTACTTC.

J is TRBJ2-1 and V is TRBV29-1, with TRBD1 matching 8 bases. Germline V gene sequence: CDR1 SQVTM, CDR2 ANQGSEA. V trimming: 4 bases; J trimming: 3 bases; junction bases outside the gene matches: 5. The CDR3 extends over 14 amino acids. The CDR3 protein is CSVGGQGHYNEQFF. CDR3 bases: TGCAGCGTTGGAGGACAGGGACACTACAATGAGCAGTTCTTC.